The entry below describes one TCR beta chain. Data came from immunoSEQ multiplex PCR; TCRdb stores just in-frame clones and leaves some out. The table has 54,000 or so clones, more than 70% seen once. The CDR3 is 15 amino acids. The junction had 7 bases not matched to a gene; V was cut back by 3 bases and J by 8 bases. CDR1 KGHSH and CDR2 LQKENI come from the germline V gene. The source of the sample is a study of blood T cell repertoires in COVID-19. Study details: In each case, the material was cDNA or gDNA derived from T cells, B-cell-depleted T cells, or PBMCs.

What was sequenced was peripheral blood. This receptor was obtained from a woman of 80 years or more with acute or convalescent COVID-19. J is TRBJ1-3 and V is TRBV18; 10 nucleotides agree with TRBD1. The CDR3 protein is CASSPPGQGLHTIYF. The CDR3 nucleotides read TGTGCCAGCTCACCCCCGGGACAGGGGTTACACACCATATATTTT. Drawing the rest from reference TRBV18 and TRBJ1-3, the complete variable domain is NAGVMQNPRHLVRRRGQEARLRCSPMKGHSHVYWYRQLPEEGLKFMVYLQKENIIDESGMPKERFSAEFPKEGPSILRIQQVVRGDSAAYFCASSPPGQGLHTIYFGEGSWLTVV.